These 23 T cell receptor beta chains share one sample of origin, sequenced in a study of metastatic and nonmetastatic thyroid tumors. MiXCR reprocessed the PCR reads for TCRdb. The sample lists under 30,000 clones; approximately 4% were seen once. Among the patients, none had received any treatment before thyroid surgery. The sequencing sample was made of blood. The origin of the receptors is a female donor with papillary thyroid cancer or a benign thyroid nodule (not recorded which). Some clones in this sample may be carry-over from other donors' samples.

Many counts were recorded for this clone. The genes are TRBV27 and TRBJ1-1; tentatively, D is TRBD1 (6 bases). The V end was cut by 3 bases, the J end by 2 bases, with 10 bases between. Germline CDR1 reads MNHEY; CDR2 reads SMNVEV (reference sequence). This CDR3 has 14 residues. The CDR3, as DNA: TGTGCCAGCAGTTTGGACAGATTTAACACTGAAGCTTTCTTT. This codes for CASSLDRFNTEAFF.

As to this clone: One junction end does not reproduce the germline sequence, and a read error may be involved. The rearrangement joins TRBV19 to TRBJ1-5; the match to TRBD1 covers 7 bases. This CDR3 spans 14 amino acids. CDR1 is LNHDA, CDR2 SQIVND, per germline (reference sequence). The CDR3 DNA is TGTGCCAGTAGTGAGACAGGGTACCGGCAGCACCAGCATTTT. This translates into CASSETGYRQHQHF.

On this clone: Because it lacks the conserved phenylalanine or tryptophan at the end, this CDR3 is likely a read error. The limits of the CDR3 on the DNA are not certain, so only TCRdb's listed CDR3 is given. The J gene is TRBJ1-6, the V gene TRBV28; the listed D gene, TRBD1, was not tested against the DNA. Ends included, the CDR3 has 12 residues. Germline lookup yields CDR1 MDHEN and CDR2 SYDVKM. CDR3: CATTDSRSPLHI.

This clone was seen only a few times. The chain is built from TRBV6-1 and TRBJ1-5; 8 positions agree with TRBD1. Germline CDR1 MNHNS, CDR2 SASEGT. The CDR3 has 14 amino acids. V trimming: 5 bases; J trimming: 5 bases; junction bases outside the gene matches: 5. This CDR3 is CASSRQGIDQPQHF. The CDR3 bases are TGTGCCAGCAGTCGACAGGGGATCGATCAGCCCCAGCATTTT.

This clone was seen only a few times. The chain recombines TRBV6-2 or TRBV6-3 with TRBJ1-1, with unresolved D. With 2 bases removed from V and 1 base from J, the gap between germline ends came to 11 bases. The CDR3 length is 15 residues. Germline CDR1 reads MNHEY; CDR2 reads SVGEGT. The CDR3 sequence: CASSYTDVGNTEAFF. CDR3 nucleotide sequence: TGTGCCAGCAGTTACACGGATGTTGGGAACACTGAAGCTTTCTTT.

This clone has ten or more counts. In nucleotides, the CDR3 is TGTGCCAGCAGCGTAGGGGGACCTCATGGCTACACCTTC. This gives the protein CASSVGGPHGYTF. V is TRBV9 and J is TRBJ1-2; TRBD1 is a possible D gene (5 bases). Germline V lookup: CDR1 SGDLS, CDR2 YYNGEE. The CDR3 spans 13 residues. V lost 0 bases, J lost 6 bases, and 9 bases lay in between. Filled out from reference TRBV9 and TRBJ1-2, the complete variable domain reads DSGVTQTPKHLITATGQRVTLRCSPRSGDLSVYWYQQSLDQGLQFLIQYYNGEERAKGNILERFSAQQFPDLHSELNLSSLELGDSALYFCASSVGGPHGYTFGSGTRLTVV.

This clone was found a few times. V gene TRBV2 combines with J gene TRBJ1-5; D not resolved. The CDR3 sequence is 17 residues long. Looked up from germline, CDR1 is SNHLY and CDR2 is FYNNEI. Trimming took off 0 bases at V and 0 bases at J, with 12 bases between the two ends. The CDR3 region has the DNA TGTGCCAGCAGTGAAGCGAGGCCAACTGATAGCAATCAGCCCCAGCATTTT. It specifies CASSEARPTDSNQPQHF.

In its sample, this clone was seen many times. The V call is TRBV4-1, the J call TRBJ2-1; a possible D gene is TRBD1 (5 bases). CDR1 is MGHRA and CDR2 is YSYEKL in the germline V gene. The length of the CDR3 is 13 residues. V lost 0 bases and J lost 11, with 11 bases in between. CDR3 nucleotides: TGCGCCAGCAGCCAAGATGGGGCAGAACAGCAGTTCTTC. It encodes CASSQDGAEQQFF.

This clone is medium-sized. The CDR3 nucleotides read TGTGCCAGCAGTGTAGCGGGGGCCTACGAGCAGTACTTC. Translating gives CASSVAGAYEQYF. This chain joins TRBV2 and TRBJ2-7; TRBD2 matches at 9 bases. Germline-derived CDR1 and CDR2 are SNHLY and FYNNEI. J gave up 2 bases and V 4 bases, and 0 bases lay outside the gene matches. This CDR3 is built from 13 residues.

By frequency in the sample, this clone is medium-sized. The chain's CDR3 is CASSREQGFNGYTF. In nucleotides, the CDR3 is TGTGCCAGTAGTAGAGAACAGGGGTTCAATGGCTACACCTTC. This chain joins TRBV19 and TRBJ1-2; TRBD1 matches 7 bases. The germline gives CDR1 LNHDA, CDR2 SQIVND (reference sequence). This CDR3 has 14 residues. V shed 4 bases and J 6 bases; nucleotides not matched to a gene: 8.

This clone was seen many times. The CDR3 reads CAISGEDRGPDTQYF. The CDR3 DNA reads TGTGCCATCAGTGGTGAGGACAGGGGCCCAGATACGCAGTATTTT. The rearrangement joins TRBV10-3 to TRBJ2-3; the match to TRBD1 covers 9 bases. The CDR3 consists of 15 residues. CDR1 is ENHRY, CDR2 SYGVKD, per germline. Germline trimming cut 4 bases from V and 4 bases from J; bases unmatched to any gene: 6.

There are a few counts of this clone. The CDR3 carries no conserved terminal phenylalanine or tryptophan, so it likely arises from a read error. The gene calls are TRBV6-4 and TRBJ1-5; the D gene is possibly TRBD1 (6 bases). The germline V gene has CDR1 MRHNA and CDR2 SNTAGT. This CDR3 has 17 amino acids. The CDR3 loop is CASRGGPATYSNHPQHC. The CDR3, as DNA: TGTGCCAGCAGGGGGGGCCCCGCGACTTATAGCAATCATCCCCAGCATTGT.

This chain joins TRBV5-1 and TRBJ1-1; perhaps TRBD1 as D (5 bases). V was clipped by 0 bases and J by 6 bases, with 12 bases between them. CDR3 length equals 14 residues. The germline V gene has CDR1 SGHRS and CDR2 YFSETQ. The CDR3 loop is CASSLEVSGPEAFF. In nucleotides, the CDR3 is TGCGCCAGCAGCTTGGAGGTTTCGGGGCCTGAAGCTTTCTTT.

This clone is termed medium-sized (0.01 to 0.1%). The chain links TRBV12-3 or TRBV12-4 to TRBJ2-1; 7 bases fit TRBD2. This CDR3 region has 15 residues. V lost 3 bases and J lost 2; bases outside the gene matches: 4. CDR3 amino acids: CASSFAGVTYNEQFF. CDR3 in DNA: TGTGCCAGCAGTTTCGCGGGGGTGACCTACAATGAGCAGTTCTTC.

In its sample, this clone was seen a few times. The chain combines TRBV5-1 with TRBJ1-1; no clear D. Trimming cost V 0 bases and J 8 bases, with 14 bases left between them. CDR1 is SGHRS and CDR2 is YFSETQ in the germline V gene. This CDR3 has 14 amino acids. CDR3 protein: CASSLEAGLGEAFF. CDR3 bases: TGCGCCAGCAGCTTGGAGGCGGGGTTGGGGGAAGCTTTCTTT.

This clone was seen more than once but under ten times. The chain combines TRBV2 with TRBJ2-5, with TRBD2 matching 8 bases. J lost 2 bases, V lost 7 bases, and 9 bases had no gene match. The CDR3 extends over 15 amino acids. Germline-derived CDR1 and CDR2 are SNHLY and FYNNEI. This chain's CDR3 is CASMRSGLAQETQYF. Written as DNA, the CDR3 is TGTGCCAGCATGCGGTCTGGACTAGCACAAGAGACCCAGTACTTC.

This clone was observed a few times. The V call is TRBV7-9, the J call TRBJ2-6, with D unresolved. Per the germline V gene, CDR1 is SEHNR and CDR2 is FQNEAQ (reference sequence). Trimming removed 1 base at V and 2 bases at J, with 6 bases between. This CDR3 is built from 15 residues. This CDR3 is CASSLVWPGANVLTF. The CDR3 DNA sequence: TGTGCCAGCAGCTTAGTTTGGCCTGGGGCCAACGTCCTGACTTTC.

This chain uses TRBV2 with TRBJ2-7; D perhaps matches TRBD1 (5 bases). V was pared by 9 bases and J by 2 bases, with 11 bases between. The germline gives CDR1 SNHLY, CDR2 FYNNEI. This CDR3 has 12 amino acids. The CDR3 sequence is CARGVRAYEQYF. In nucleotides, the CDR3 is TGTGCCAGAGGGGTCCGTGCCTACGAGCAGTACTTC.

This clone was seen at least ten times. The J gene is TRBJ2-5, the V gene TRBV7-2, with 8 positions matching TRBD2. Trimming removed 8 bases from V and 5 bases from J; junction bases left unmatched: 13. The germline V gene encodes CDR1 SGHTA and CDR2 FQGNSA. The CDR3 length is 15 residues. For the CDR3, the DNA is TGTGCCAGCGCGGGGGGCCGTACACCTCTGGAGACCCAGTACTTC. Amino acid sequence: CASAGGRTPLETQYF.

This clone turned up a few times. The V call is TRBV6-2 or TRBV6-3, the J call TRBJ1-5, with TRBD1 matching over 7 bases. CDR1 MNHEY and CDR2 SVGEGT come from the germline V gene. With V trimmed by 1 base and J by 1 base, 19 bases remained unmatched. The CDR3 extends over 21 amino acids. The CDR3 here is CASSYLRPGQYRGPSNQPQHF. In DNA, the CDR3 is TGTGCCAGCAGTTACTTACGCCCGGGACAGTACCGAGGCCCCAGCAATCAGCCCCAGCATTTT.

The genes are TRBV28 and TRBJ2-1; 7 bases are a match to TRBD1. Per germline, CDR1 MDHEN and CDR2 SYDVKM. This CDR3 comprises 13 residues. The J segment lost 13 bases and the V segment lost 5 bases, leaving 11 bases of the junction unmatched. CDR3 loop: CASSPREGQLQFF. CDR3 DNA: TGTGCCAGCAGTCCGAGAGAGGGACAGCTACAGTTCTTC.

This clone was counted ten times or more. The V and J genes are TRBV7-9 and TRBJ2-1; no clear D. The CDR3 is 12 residues long. Trimming took 5 bases from V and 4 from J, leaving 6 bases between them. Germline V gene lookup returns CDR1 SEHNR and CDR2 FQNEAQ (reference sequence). The CDR3 loop is CASSPEYNEQFF. Here the CDR3 DNA reads TGTGCCAGCAGCCCAGAGTACAATGAGCAGTTCTTC.

This clone was seen more than once but under ten times. This rearrangement joins TRBV10-3 to TRBJ2-2; maybe TRBD1 (5 bases). Germline-derived CDR1 and CDR2 are ENHRY and SYGVKD. Trimming pared 2 bases from V and 1 base from J, leaving 8 bases between. This CDR3 has 15 amino acids. The DNA of the CDR3 is TGTGCCATCAGTGAGCAGGGTAGGAACACCGGGGAGCTGTTTTTT. Its protein product is CAISEQGRNTGELFF.